This T cell receptor (beta chain) was captured by sequencing in a study of cytomegalovirus exposure and HLA in healthy donors. In regard to this clone: Its antigen is as yet unknown.

The CDR3 is made up of 18 amino acids. General study results and limits: The authors judged a highly shared variant cluster likely a sequencing artifact. Presence/absence comparisons presumed near-even sequencing depth among donors.

A multiplex PCR was run with 60 Vbeta primers and 13 Jbeta primers. Sequencing was performed with immunoSEQ multiplex PCR; in TCRdb, only in-frame clones are kept and a portion is missing. Of approximately 170,000 clones listed, 81% are singletons. The clonotype comes from a man aged 50-60 years in good health and CMV-seropositive. V is TRBV12-2 and J is TRBJ2-2; TRBD2 reflects the table's D call only, with no check against the DNA. TRBV12-2 is a known pseudogene. The sequencing sample was made of PBMCs. CDR3 coding DNA: TGTGCAAGTCGCTTAGCGGGACTAGCGGGAGGACGGACCGGGGAGCTGTTTTTT. Translation gives CASRLAGLAGGRTGELFF.